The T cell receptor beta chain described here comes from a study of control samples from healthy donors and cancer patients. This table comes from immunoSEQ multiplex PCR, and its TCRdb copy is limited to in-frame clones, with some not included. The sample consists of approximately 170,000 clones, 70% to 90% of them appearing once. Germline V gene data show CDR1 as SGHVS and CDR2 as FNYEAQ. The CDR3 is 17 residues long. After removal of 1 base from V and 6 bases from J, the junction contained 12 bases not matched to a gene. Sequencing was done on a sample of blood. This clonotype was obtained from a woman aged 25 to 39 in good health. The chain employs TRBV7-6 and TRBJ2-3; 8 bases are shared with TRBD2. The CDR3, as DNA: TGTGCCAGCAGCTTAGAGAGTGGCACTAGCGGACGGGATACGCAGTATTTT. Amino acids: CASSLESGTSGRDTQYF.